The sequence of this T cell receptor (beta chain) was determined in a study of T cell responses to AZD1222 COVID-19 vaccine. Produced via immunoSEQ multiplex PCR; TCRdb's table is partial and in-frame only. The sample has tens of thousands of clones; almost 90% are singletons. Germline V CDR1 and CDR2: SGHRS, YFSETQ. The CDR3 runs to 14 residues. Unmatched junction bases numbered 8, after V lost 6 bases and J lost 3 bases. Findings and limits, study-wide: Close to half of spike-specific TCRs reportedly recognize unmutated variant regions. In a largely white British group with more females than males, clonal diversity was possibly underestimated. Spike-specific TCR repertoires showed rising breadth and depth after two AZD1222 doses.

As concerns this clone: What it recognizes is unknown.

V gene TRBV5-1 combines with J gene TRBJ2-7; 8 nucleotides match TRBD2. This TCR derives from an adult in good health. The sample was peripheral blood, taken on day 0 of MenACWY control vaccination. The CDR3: CASKEGLVFYEQYF. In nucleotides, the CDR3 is TGCGCCAGCAAAGAGGGACTAGTCTTCTACGAGCAGTACTTC.